This T cell receptor (beta chain) stems from a study of control samples from healthy donors and cancer patients. Only in-frame clones appear in the TCRdb table, and some are missing; sequencing was by immunoSEQ multiplex PCR. The data hold more than 25,000 clones, with 94% observed a single time. Germline values: CDR1 SGDLS, CDR2 YYNGEE. The length of the CDR3 is 16 residues. Trimming pared 0 bases from V and 0 bases from J, leaving 9 bases between. This sequence originates from a man aged 55 to 70 in good health. The chain has TRBV9 and TRBJ2-2; a weak D match, TRBD2 (6 bases). The specimen sequenced was blood. In DNA form, the CDR3 reads TGTGCCAGCAGCGTAGATCCGGGGGCGAACACCGGGGAGCTGTTTTTT. Translation: CASSVDPGANTGELFF.